The rows below give T cell receptor beta chains drawn from one sample of a study of blood T cell repertoires in COVID-19. Generated by immunoSEQ multiplex PCR, the TCRdb table keeps only in-frame clones and is missing some. The data contain 100,000 or so clones, around 87% of them singletons. Sequencing used peripheral blood. The receptors shown here come from a human donor in a cohort sampled during active COVID-19. CDR3s include the opening cysteine and the closing phenylalanine or tryptophan. D genes are given only for firm matches. Some rows mark clone size as missing; the rest say once, few, many or name a class of expanded clone.

TRBD1	TRBV5-5	-	TRBJ1-1	14	CASSPGQANTEAFF	TGTGCCAGCAGCCCCGGACAGGCGAACACTGAAGCTTTCTTT
-	TRBV7-2	-	TRBJ2-5	15	CASSSRGGETETQYF	TGTGCCAGCAGTTCCCGAGGGGGAGAGACGGAGACCCAGTACTTC
-	TRBV19	-	TRBJ1-5	14	CASSIPRVDQPQHF	TGTGCCAGTAGTATCCCCAGGGTAGATCAGCCCCAGCATTTT
-	TRBV25-1	-	TRBJ2-3	14	CASRVLETTDTQYF	TGTGCCAGCCGAGTACTAGAAACCACAGATACGCAGTATTTT
-	TRBV7-9	-	TRBJ1-4	17	CASSNPGASVRREKLFF	TGTGCCAGCAGCAATCCAGGGGCAAGTGTAAGGCGGGAAAAACTGTTTTTT
TRBD2	TRBV5-1	-	TRBJ2-3	21	CASSLSLTSGIDSSRTDTQYF	TGCGCCAGCAGCTTGTCCTTAACTAGCGGGATCGACTCTTCCCGCACAGATACGCAGTATTTT
-	TRBV7-9	-	TRBJ1-5	12	CASSQEIQPQHF	TGTGCCAGCAGCCAAGAGATTCAGCCCCAGCATTTT
TRBD1	TRBV14	-	TRBJ1-4	13	CASRDRVNEKLFF	TGTGCCAGCCGGGACAGGGTTAATGAAAAACTGTTTTTT
-	TRBV5-1	few	TRBJ1-5	14	CASSLGQNNQPQHF	TGCGCCAGCAGCTTGGGACAAAACAATCAGCCCCAGCATTTT
TRBD2	TRBV7-7	-	TRBJ2-1	16	CASSPGLAGVSSEQFF	TGTGCTAGCAGTCCCGGACTAGCGGGAGTTAGTAGTGAGCAGTTCTTC
-	TRBV4-1	once	TRBJ2-3	15	CASSQEMRDTDTQYF	TGCGCCAGCAGCCAAGAGATGCGGGACACAGATACGCAGTATTTT
TRBD1	TRBV5-6	-	TRBJ1-2	15	CASSSGTGANYGYTF	TGTGCCAGCAGCTCCGGGACAGGGGCTAACTATGGCTACACCTTC
-	TRBV15	-	TRBJ2-5	17	CATSRDGAAGRGETQYF	TGTGCCACCAGCAGAGATGGGGCTGCCGGCCGGGGGGAGACCCAGTACTTC
TRBD2	TRBV6-5	-	TRBJ2-1	15	CASKTLAGVYNEQFF	TGTGCCAGCAAAACTCTAGCGGGAGTCTACAATGAGCAGTTCTTC
-	TRBV2	-	TRBJ1-1	14	CASSGSVANTEAFF	TGTGCCAGCAGTGGTTCGGTCGCGAACACTGAAGCTTTCTTT
-	TRBV2	once	TRBJ1-1	14	CASRGGPKNTEAFF	TGTGCCAGCAGGGGAGGCCCCAAGAACACTGAAGCTTTCTTT
-	TRBV9	-	TRBJ2-6	16	CASSVDGAQGANVLTF	TGTGCCAGCAGCGTAGATGGGGCGCAAGGGGCCAACGTCCTGACTTTC
TRBD1	TRBV19	few	TRBJ1-2	13	CASSVQGGRGYTF	TGTGCCAGTAGTGTACAGGGGGGGCGCGGCTACACCTTC
-	TRBV21-1	-	TRBJ2-7	15	CASSGAPRPTYEQYF	TGTGCCAGCAGTGGGGCCCCCCGGCCTACCTACGAGCAGTACTTC
TRBD1	TRBV7-9	-	TRBJ2-1	16	CASSLGEGQGADEQFF	TGTGCCAGCAGCTTAGGTGAGGGACAGGGGGCGGATGAGCAGTTCTTC
-	TRBV7-8	-	TRBJ2-3	15	CASSFGGSSTDTQYF	TGTGCCAGCAGCTTCGGCGGGTCAAGCACAGATACGCAGTATTTT
-	TRBV6-5	-	TRBJ2-2	15	CASSPEGRYTGELFF	TGTGCCAGCAGTCCGGAGGGCCGGTATACCGGGGAGCTGTTTTTT
-	TRBV9	-	TRBJ2-2	18	CASSTLKFTGKTTGELFF	TGTGCCAGCAGTACCTTAAAATTTACCGGGAAAACCACCGGGGAGCTGTTTTTT